This T cell receptor beta chain was captured by sequencing in a study of cytomegalovirus exposure and HLA in healthy donors. The PCR ran on 60 Vbeta and 13 Jbeta primers. Measured with immunoSEQ multiplex PCR; TCRdb has only the in-frame clones, and not every one. Of 95,000 to 100,000 clones in the sample, less than 80% were seen once. The receptor comes from a man aged 40-50 years in good health and CMV-seronegative. Input material: PBMCs.

The CDR3 protein is CASSRGQFAYNEQFF. CDR3 sequence (DNA): TGTGCCAGTAGTAGGGGACAGTTCGCCTACAATGAGCAGTTCTTC. This chain connects TRBV19 to TRBJ2-1; TRBD1 aligns across 7 bases. The CDR3 spans 15 residues. Germline V lookup: CDR1 LNHDA, CDR2 SQIVND (reference sequence). V shed 4 bases, J shed 2 bases, and the junction held 5 bases outside the gene matches.